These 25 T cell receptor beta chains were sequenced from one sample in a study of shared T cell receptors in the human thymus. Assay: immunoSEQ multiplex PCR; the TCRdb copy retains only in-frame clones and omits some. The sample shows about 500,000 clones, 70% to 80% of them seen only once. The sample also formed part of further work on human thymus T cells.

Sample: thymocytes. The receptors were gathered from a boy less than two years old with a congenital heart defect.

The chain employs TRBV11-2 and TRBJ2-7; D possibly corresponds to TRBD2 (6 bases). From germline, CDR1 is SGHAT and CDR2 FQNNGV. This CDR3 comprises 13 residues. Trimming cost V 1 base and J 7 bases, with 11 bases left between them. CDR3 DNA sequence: TGTGCCAGCAGCTTAGTTGGGACTTGGGAGCAGTACTTC. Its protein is CASSLVGTWEQYF. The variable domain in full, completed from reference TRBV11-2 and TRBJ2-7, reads EAGVAQSPRYKIIEKRQSVAFWCNPISGHATLYWYQQILGQGPKLLIQFQNNGVVDDSQLPKDRFSAERLKGVDSTLKIQPAKLEDSAVYLCASSLVGTWEQYFGPGTRLTVT.

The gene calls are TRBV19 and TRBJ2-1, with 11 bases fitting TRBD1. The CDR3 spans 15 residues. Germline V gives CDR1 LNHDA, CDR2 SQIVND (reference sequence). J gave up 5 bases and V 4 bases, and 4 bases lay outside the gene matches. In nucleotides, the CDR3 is TGTGCCAGTAGTAACGGGGACAGGGGGAACAATGAGCAGTTCTTC. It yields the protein CASSNGDRGNNEQFF.

The CDR3 spells CARSSGSYEQYF. CDR3 bases: TGTGCCAGGTCCAGCGGGAGCTACGAGCAGTACTTC. The genes are TRBV7-8 and TRBJ2-7, with 8 bases matching TRBD2. Trimming took 9 bases from V and 3 from J; bases not matched to a gene: 4. CDR1 SGHVS and CDR2 FQNEAQ come from the germline V gene. The CDR3 runs to 12 residues. The full variable domain, completed using reference TRBV7-8 and TRBJ2-7, is GAGVSQSPRYKVAKRGQDVALRCDPISGHVSLFWYQQALGQGPEFLTYFQNEAQLDKSGLPSDRFFAERPEGSVSTLKIQRTQQEDSAVYLCARSSGSYEQYFGPGTRLTVT.

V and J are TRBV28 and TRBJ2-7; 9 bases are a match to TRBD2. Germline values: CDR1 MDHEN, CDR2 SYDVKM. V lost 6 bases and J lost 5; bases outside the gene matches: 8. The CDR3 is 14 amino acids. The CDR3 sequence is CASRGAGGPDEQYF. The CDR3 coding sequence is TGTGCCAGCAGGGGGGCGGGAGGGCCCGACGAGCAGTACTTC.

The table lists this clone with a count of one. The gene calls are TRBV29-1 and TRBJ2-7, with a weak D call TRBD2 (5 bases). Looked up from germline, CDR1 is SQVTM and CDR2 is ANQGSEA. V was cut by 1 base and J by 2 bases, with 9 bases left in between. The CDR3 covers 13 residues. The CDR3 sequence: CSVEGSVPYEQYF. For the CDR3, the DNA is TGCAGCGTTGAAGGTAGCGTCCCCTACGAGCAGTACTTC.

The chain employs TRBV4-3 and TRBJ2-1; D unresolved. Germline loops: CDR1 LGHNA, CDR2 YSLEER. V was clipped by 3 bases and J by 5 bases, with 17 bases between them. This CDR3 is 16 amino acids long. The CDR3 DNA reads TGCGCCAGCAGCCAGATGATGGCCCTCGTCGACAATGAGCAGTTCTTC. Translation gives CASSQMMALVDNEQFF.

In DNA, the CDR3 is TGTGCCAGCAGCTTAGGGTTGGACAGGGGGCTCTACGAGCAGTACTTC. Translation: CASSLGLDRGLYEQYF. The chain joins TRBV7-9 to TRBJ2-7; 11 nucleotides line up with TRBD1. Germline V gene lookup returns CDR1 SEHNR and CDR2 FQNEAQ (reference sequence). Germline trimming cut 1 base from V and 3 bases from J; bases unmatched to any gene: 5. The CDR3 covers 16 residues.

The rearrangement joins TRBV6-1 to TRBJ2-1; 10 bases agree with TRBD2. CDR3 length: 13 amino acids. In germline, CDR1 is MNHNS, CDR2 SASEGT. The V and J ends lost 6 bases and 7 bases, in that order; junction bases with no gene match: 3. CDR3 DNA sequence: TGTGCCAGCAGGAGGACTAGCGGTAATGAGCAGTTCTTC. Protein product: CASRRTSGNEQFF.

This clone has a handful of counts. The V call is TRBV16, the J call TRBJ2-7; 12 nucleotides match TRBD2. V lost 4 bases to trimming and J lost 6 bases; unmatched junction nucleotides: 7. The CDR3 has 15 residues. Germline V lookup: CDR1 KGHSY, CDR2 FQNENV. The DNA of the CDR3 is TGTGCCAGCAGCCCTAAGGGACTAGCGGGCGGCGAGCAGTACTTC. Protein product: CASSPKGLAGGEQYF.

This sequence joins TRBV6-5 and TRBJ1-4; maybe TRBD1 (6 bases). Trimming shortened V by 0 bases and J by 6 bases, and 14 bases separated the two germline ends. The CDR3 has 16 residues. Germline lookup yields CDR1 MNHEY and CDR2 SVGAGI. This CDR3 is CASSYSKQGGDEKLFF. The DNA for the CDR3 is TGTGCCAGCAGTTACTCGAAACAGGGTGGGGATGAAAAACTGTTTTTT.

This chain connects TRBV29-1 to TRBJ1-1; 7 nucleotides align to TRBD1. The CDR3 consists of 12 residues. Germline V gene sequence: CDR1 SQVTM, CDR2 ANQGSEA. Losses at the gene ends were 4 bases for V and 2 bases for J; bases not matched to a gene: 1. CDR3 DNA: TGCAGCGTTGGGGACAGTAACACTGAAGCTTTCTTT. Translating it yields CSVGDSNTEAFF.

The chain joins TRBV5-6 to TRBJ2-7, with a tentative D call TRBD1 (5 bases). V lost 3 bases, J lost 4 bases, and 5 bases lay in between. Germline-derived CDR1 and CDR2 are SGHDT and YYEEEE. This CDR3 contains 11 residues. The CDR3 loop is CASSSGYEQYF. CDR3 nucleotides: TGTGCCAGCAGCTCAGGGTACGAGCAGTACTTC.

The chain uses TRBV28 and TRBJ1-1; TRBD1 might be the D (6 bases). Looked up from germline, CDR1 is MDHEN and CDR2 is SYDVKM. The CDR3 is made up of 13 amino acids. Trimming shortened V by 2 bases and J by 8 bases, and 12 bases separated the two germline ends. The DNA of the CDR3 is TGTGCCAGCAGTTTAGAGGGGGGGGGAGAAGCTTTCTTT. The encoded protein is CASSLEGGGEAFF.

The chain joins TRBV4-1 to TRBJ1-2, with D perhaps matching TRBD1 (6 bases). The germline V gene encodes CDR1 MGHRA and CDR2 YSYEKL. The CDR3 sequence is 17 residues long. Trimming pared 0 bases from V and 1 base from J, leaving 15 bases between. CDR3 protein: CASSQDYHRAGNYGYTF. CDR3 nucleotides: TGCGCCAGCAGCCAAGATTATCACAGGGCGGGTAACTATGGCTACACCTTC.

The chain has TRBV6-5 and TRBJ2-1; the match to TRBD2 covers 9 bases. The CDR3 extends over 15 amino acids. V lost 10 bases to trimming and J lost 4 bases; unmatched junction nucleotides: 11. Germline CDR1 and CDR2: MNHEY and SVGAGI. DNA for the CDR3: TGTGCCACGTACCCTGGACTAGCGAGGTACAATGAGCAGTTCTTC. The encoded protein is CATYPGLARYNEQFF.

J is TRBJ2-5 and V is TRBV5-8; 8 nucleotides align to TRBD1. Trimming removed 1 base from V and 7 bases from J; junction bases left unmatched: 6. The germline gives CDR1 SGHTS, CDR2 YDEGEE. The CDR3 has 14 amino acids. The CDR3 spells CASSLPGGWVTQYF. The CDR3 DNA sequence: TGTGCCAGCAGCTTGCCAGGGGGCTGGGTGACCCAGTACTTC.

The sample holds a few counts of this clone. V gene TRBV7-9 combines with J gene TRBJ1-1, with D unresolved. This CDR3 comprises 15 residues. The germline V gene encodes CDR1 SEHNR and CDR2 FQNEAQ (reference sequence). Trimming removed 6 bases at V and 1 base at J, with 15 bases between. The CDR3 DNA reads TGTGCCAGCAGAGCCCGTCGGAGCGGGAACACTGAAGCTTTCTTT. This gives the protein CASRARRSGNTEAFF.

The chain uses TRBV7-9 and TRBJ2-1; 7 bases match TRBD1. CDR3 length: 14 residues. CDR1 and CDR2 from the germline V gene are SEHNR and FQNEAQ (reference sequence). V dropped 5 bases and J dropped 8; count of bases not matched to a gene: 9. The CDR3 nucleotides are TGTGCCAGCAGCCCCAGGGACAGCGCCCATGAGCAGTTCTTC. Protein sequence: CASSPRDSAHEQFF.

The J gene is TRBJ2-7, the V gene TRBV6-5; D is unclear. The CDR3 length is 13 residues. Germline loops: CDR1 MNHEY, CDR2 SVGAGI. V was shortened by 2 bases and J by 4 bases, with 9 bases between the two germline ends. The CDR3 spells CASSYGEEYEQYF. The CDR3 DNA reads TGTGCCAGCAGTTACGGAGAGGAATACGAGCAGTACTTC.

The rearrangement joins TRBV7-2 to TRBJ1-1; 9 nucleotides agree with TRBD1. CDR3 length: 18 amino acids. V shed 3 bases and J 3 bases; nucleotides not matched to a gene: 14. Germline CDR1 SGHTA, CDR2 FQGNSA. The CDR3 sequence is CASSFPRDRDTGHTEAFF. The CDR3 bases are TGTGCCAGCAGCTTTCCTCGGGACAGGGACACGGGGCACACTGAAGCTTTCTTT.

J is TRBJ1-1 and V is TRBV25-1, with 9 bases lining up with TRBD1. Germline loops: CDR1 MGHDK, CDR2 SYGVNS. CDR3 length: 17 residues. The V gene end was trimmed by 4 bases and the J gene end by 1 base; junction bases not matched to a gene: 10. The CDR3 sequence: CASSGPGQGVANTEAFF. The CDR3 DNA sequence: TGTGCCAGCAGTGGACCGGGACAGGGTGTGGCGAACACTGAAGCTTTCTTT.

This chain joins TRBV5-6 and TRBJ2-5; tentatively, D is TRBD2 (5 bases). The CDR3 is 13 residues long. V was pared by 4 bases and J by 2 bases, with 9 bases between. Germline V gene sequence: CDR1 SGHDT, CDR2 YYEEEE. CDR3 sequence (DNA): TGTGCCAGCAGCAGAGCGGTTCAAGAGACCCAGTACTTC. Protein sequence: CASSRAVQETQYF.

Here the CDR3 reads CASSSRTQYF. As DNA, the CDR3 is TGTGCCAGCAGTTCGCGGACGCAGTATTTT. The V and J genes are TRBV28 and TRBJ2-3; D gene ambiguous. Germline CDR1 MDHEN, CDR2 SYDVKM. Trimming took off 4 bases at V and 9 bases at J, with 5 bases between the two ends. There are 10 residues in the CDR3.

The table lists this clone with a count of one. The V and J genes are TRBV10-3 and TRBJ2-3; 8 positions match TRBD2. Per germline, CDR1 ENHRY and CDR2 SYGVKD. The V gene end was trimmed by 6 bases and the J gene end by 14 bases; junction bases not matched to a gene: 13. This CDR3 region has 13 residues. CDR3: CAIRLGTGTRAYF. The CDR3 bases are TGTGCCATCAGATTAGGTACCGGGACTAGAGCGTATTTT.

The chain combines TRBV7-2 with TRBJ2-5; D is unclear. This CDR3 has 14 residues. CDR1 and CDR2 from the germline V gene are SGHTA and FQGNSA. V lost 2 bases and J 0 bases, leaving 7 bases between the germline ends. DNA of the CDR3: TGTGCCAGCAGCTTAAGTAGCCACCAAGAGACCCAGTACTTC. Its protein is CASSLSSHQETQYF.